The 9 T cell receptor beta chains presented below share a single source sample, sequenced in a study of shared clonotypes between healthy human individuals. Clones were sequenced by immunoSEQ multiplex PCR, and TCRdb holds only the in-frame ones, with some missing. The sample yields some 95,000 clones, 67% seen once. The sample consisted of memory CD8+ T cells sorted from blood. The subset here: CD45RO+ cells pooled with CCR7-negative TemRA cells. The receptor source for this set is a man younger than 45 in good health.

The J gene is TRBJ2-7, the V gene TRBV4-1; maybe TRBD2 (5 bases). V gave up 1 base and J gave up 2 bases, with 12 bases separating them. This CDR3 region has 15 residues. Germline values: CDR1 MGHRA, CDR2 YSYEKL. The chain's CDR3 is CASSQVYGSAYEQYF. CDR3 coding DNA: TGCGCCAGCAGCCAAGTTTACGGTAGCGCCTACGAGCAGTACTTC.

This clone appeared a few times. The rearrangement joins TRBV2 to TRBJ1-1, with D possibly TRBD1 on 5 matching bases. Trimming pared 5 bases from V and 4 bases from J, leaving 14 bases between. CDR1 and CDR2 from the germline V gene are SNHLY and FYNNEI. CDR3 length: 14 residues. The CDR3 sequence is CASSLQGAGTEAFF. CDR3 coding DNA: TGTGCCAGCAGTCTCCAGGGTGCGGGCACTGAAGCTTTCTTT. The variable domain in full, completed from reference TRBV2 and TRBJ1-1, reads EPEVTQTPSHQVTQMGQEVILRCVPISNHLYFYWYRQILGQKVEFLVSFYNNEISEKSEIFDDQFSVERPDGSNFTLKIRSTKLEDSAMYFCASSLQGAGTEAFFGQGTRLTVV.

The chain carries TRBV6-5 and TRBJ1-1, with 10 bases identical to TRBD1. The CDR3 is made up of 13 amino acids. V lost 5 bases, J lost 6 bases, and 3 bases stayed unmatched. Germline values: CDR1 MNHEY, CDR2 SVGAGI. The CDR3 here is CASSPGQGSEAFF. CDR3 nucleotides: TGTGCCAGCAGTCCGGGACAGGGGTCTGAAGCTTTCTTT.

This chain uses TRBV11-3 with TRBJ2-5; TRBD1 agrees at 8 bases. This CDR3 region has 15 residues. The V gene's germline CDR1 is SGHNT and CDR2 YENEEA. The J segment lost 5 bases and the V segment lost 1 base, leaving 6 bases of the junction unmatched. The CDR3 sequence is CASSLVTGAPETQYF. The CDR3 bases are TGTGCCAGCAGCTTAGTGACAGGGGCCCCGGAGACCCAGTACTTC.

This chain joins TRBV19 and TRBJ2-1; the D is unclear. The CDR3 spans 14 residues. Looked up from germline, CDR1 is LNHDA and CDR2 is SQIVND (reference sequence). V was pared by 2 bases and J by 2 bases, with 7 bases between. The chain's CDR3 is CASSIWYTYNEQFF. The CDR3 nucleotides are TGTGCCAGTAGTATATGGTATACCTACAATGAGCAGTTCTTC. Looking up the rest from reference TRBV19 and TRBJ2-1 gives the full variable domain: DGGITQSPKYLFRKEGQNVTLSCEQNLNHDAMYWYRQDPGQGLRLIYYSQIVNDFQKGDIAEGYSVSREKKESFPLTVTSAQKNPTAFYLCASSIWYTYNEQFFGPGTRLTVL.

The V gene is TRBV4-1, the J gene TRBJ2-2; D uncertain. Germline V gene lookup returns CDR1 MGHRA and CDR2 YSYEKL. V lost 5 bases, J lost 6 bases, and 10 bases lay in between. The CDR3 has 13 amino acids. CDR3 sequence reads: CASSWRPSGELFF. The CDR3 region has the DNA TGCGCCAGCAGCTGGCGACCCTCCGGGGAGCTGTTTTTT.

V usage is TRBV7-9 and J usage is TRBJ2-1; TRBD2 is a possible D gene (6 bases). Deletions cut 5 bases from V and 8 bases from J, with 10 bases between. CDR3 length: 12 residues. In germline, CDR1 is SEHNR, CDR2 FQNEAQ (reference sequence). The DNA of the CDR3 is TGTGCCAGCAGCGAGGACTATCATGAGCAGTTCTTC. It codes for CASSEDYHEQFF.

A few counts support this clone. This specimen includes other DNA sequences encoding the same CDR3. CDR3 in DNA: TGTGCCAGCAGCTTAGAACTAGCGGGGGGAAATGAGCAGTTCTTC. The encoded protein is CASSLELAGGNEQFF. The V call is TRBV11-2, the J call TRBJ2-1, with 12 bases identical to TRBD2. After removal of 0 bases from V and 7 bases from J, the junction contained 1 base not matched to a gene. Germline V gene lookup returns CDR1 SGHAT and CDR2 FQNNGV. The CDR3 runs 15 residues. Variable domain in full (rest from reference TRBV11-2 and TRBJ2-1): EAGVAQSPRYKIIEKRQSVAFWCNPISGHATLYWYQQILGQGPKLLIQFQNNGVVDDSQLPKDRFSAERLKGVDSTLKIQPAKLEDSAVYLCASSLELAGGNEQFFGPGTRLTVL.

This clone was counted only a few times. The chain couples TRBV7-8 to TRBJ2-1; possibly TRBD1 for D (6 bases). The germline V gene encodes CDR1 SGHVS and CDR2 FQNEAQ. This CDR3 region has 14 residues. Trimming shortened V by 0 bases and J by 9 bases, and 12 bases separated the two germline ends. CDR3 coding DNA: TGTGCCAGCAGCTTAGCTTTACAGGGTAGTGAGCAGTTCTTC. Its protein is CASSLALQGSEQFF.